This T cell receptor beta chain derives from a study of blood T cell repertoires in COVID-19 (dated by TCRdb to the early 2020s). Looking at the study overall: Samples from collaborators originated in the United States, Italy and Spain and spanned both the acute and convalescent phases of COVID-19. The prospective study material was composed of cDNA or gDNA derived from T cells, B-cell-depleted T cells, or PBMCs. Deeply sampled blood TCRbeta repertoires from subjects exposed to, actively infected with, or recovered from COVID-19 were included in the dataset. The repertoires were released in a freely available public database meant as a resource for research on the immune response to SARS-CoV-2. The samples were drawn from the first 160 participants of the ongoing ImmuneRACE study and from more than 1,000 subjects provided by 6 global collaborators. The sample metadata nearly always contained a de-identified subject ID, COVID-19 status, age in years and sex. Where HLA class I and class II types were available, the types were taken from metadata supplied by the sample provider, not from assay-based typing. Overall study outcomes, separate from this receptor: How much clinical and demographic metadata was included differed by source and by participant, and the metadata was provided uncurated.

Turning to this clone: Its binding antigen is unknown. No much larger clonotype is one base removed from it; base qualities were not supplied.

The collaborating institutions used their own protocols to collect whole blood in K2EDTA tubes. Collaborator samples were shipped for TCRbeta analysis as frozen whole blood, isolated PBMCs, or DNA extracted from either sample type. TCRbeta CDR3 regions were amplified from genomic DNA by means of the immunoSEQ Assay, a bias-controlled multiplex PCR. Regarding the original processing steps: Nucleated cell counts per sample were estimated from amplification of reference gene primers within the assay. To quantify the absolute abundance of each unique TCRbeta CDR3 rearrangement, sequence reads were collapsed and filtered. Productive Simpson clonality was computed per sample as the square root of Simpson's diversity index over productive rearrangements. Not all clones reach the TCRdb copy of this immuneACCESS table, which keeps in-frame sequences only. Checked studies attribute under half of the gap to unresolved V genes and leave the rest unexplained. For V, J and clone size, that table is used; D and trimming come from the DNA. The sample table shows about 200,000 clones, and 80% to 90% are seen once. Of the sample, under 15% is held by the ten largest clones.

V was cut back by 6 bases and J by 1 base, leaving a gap of 22 bases between them. CDR1 and CDR2 are drawn from the germline V gene: SNHLY, FYNNEI. The CDR3 covers 18 residues, taking in both the cysteine and the phenylalanine. Only the CDR3 DNA stays, 54 bases, in frame from base 1. What was sequenced was peripheral blood. The chain employs TRBV2 and TRBJ1-5; TRBD1 could be the D gene, as 6 bases match. The clonotype comes from a human donor in a cohort sampled during active COVID-19. The CDR3 protein is CASSRGGRARGSNQPQHF. Read as DNA, the sequence is TGTGCCAGCAGCCGGGGGGGCAGGGCGAGAGGGAGCAATCAGCCCCAGCATTTT.